The clone carrying this T cell receptor (beta chain) was seen a handful of times. No antigen is known for it. Germline V gives CDR1 SGHTA, CDR2 FQGNSA. V was cut by 5 bases and J by 3 bases, with 20 bases left in between. CDR3 length: 17 amino acids. The data derive from a study of T-cell memory formation after mild COVID-19. General study results and limits: Pre-infection memory showed some responding clones, and this suggested that cross-reactive memory joined. Clones that shrank (day 15 to 85) were balanced CD4/CD8, whereas later expanders leaned CD4+.

Researchers used 5'RACE with constant-segment primers to make TCR alpha and TCR beta cDNA libraries that carry sample barcodes and UMIs. TCRdb re-called the 5' RACE reads through MiXCR, storing one row per CDR3 protein. The data contain roughly 110,000 distinct CDR3 sequences, over 15% of them singletons. The material sequenced was PBMCs or a T cell subset sorted from them (not recorded which). The chain links TRBV7-2 to TRBJ2-1; possible D gene TRBD2, 7 bases. The clonotype comes from an adult woman who had mild COVID-19 (a few samples of this study predate the infection). Cell type and time point are not known. The CDR3 is CASSLLGGRVYYNEQFF. The CDR3 DNA follows: TGTGCCAGCAGCCTGCTAGGGGGGAGGGTTTACTACAATGAGCAGTTCTTC.